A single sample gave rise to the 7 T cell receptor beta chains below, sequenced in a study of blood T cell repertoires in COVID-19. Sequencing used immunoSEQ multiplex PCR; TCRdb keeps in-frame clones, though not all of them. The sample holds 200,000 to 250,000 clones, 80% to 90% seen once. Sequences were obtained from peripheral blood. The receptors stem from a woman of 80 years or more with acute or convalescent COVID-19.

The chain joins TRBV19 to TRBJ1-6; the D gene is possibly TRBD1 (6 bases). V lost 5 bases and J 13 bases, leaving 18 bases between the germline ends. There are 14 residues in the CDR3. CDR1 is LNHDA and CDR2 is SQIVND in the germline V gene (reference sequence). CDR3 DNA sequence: TGTGCCAGTAGTGCAGGGGAGTCCGGCGGGCCCCTCCACTTT. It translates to CASSAGESGGPLHF.

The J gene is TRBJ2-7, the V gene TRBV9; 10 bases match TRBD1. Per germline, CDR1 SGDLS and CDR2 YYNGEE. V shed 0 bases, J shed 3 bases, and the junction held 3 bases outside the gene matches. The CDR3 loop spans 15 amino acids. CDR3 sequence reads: CASSVAWDRGYEQYF. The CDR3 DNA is TGTGCCAGCAGCGTAGCTTGGGACAGGGGCTACGAGCAGTACTTC.

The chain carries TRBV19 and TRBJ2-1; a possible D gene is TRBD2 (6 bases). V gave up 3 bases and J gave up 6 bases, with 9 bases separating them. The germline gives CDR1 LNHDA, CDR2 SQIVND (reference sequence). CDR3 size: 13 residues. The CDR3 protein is CASSIMTSNEQFF. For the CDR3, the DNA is TGTGCCAGTAGTATTATGACTAGCAATGAGCAGTTCTTC. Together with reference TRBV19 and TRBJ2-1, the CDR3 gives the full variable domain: DGGITQSPKYLFRKEGQNVTLSCEQNLNHDAMYWYRQDPGQGLRLIYYSQIVNDFQKGDIAEGYSVSREKKESFPLTVTSAQKNPTAFYLCASSIMTSNEQFFGPGTRLTVL.

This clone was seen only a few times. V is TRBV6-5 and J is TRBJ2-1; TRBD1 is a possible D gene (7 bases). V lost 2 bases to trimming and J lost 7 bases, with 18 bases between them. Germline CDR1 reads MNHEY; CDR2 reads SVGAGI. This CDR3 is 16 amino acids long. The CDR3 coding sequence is TGTGCCAGCAGTTACGGGAGGACAGGAGAAAAAAATGAGCAGTTCTTC. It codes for CASSYGRTGEKNEQFF.

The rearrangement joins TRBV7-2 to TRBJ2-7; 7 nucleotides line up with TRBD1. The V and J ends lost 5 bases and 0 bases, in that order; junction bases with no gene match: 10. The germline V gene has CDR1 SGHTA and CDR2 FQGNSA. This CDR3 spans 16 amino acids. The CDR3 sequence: CASSPFGQVHSYEQYF. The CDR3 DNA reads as TGTGCCAGCAGCCCATTCGGACAGGTCCACTCCTACGAGCAGTACTTC.

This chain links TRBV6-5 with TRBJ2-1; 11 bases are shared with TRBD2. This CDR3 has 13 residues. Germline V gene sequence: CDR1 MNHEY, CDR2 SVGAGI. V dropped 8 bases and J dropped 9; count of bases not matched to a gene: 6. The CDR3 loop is CASSASGRFEQFF. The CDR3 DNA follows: TGTGCCAGCTCGGCTAGCGGGAGGTTTGAGCAGTTCTTC.

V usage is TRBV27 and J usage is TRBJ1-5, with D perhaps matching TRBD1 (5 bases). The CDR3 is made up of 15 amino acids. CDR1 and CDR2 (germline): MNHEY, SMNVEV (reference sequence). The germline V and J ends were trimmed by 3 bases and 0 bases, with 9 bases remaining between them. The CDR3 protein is CASSFRQPSNQPQHF. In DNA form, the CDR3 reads TGTGCCAGCAGTTTTCGACAGCCTAGCAATCAGCCCCAGCATTTT.